This T cell receptor (beta chain) was retrieved from a study of blood T cell repertoires in COVID-19. Overall study context: The United States, Italy and Spain supplied acute and convalescent COVID-19 samples.

This table comes from immunoSEQ multiplex PCR, and its TCRdb copy is limited to in-frame clones, with some not included. This table holds hundreds of thousands of clones, around 83% found once. The CDR3 covers 15 residues. Trimming took 0 bases from V and 4 from J, leaving 13 bases between them. The germline V gene encodes CDR1 SGHRS and CDR2 YFSETQ. The gene calls are TRBV5-1 and TRBJ2-5; weak D call: TRBD2 (5 bases). The sequenced sample consisted of peripheral blood. This clonotype originated in a woman in her forties or fifties with acute or convalescent COVID-19. CDR3 nucleotides: TGCGCCAGCAGCTTGGGTGGTAGCGCCTCAGAGACCCAGTACTTC. This codes for CASSLGGSASETQYF.